This TCR beta chain was identified during a study of early T cells in non-severe SARS-CoV-2 infection. The wider study: Sequencing of bulk RNA from unsorted whole blood was done, without chain pairing.

General study points: Clonotype matching in VDJdb favored anti-spike CD8 responses and did not capture private and CD4 specificities.

This CDR3 is built from 16 residues. CDR1 and CDR2 from the germline V gene are MGHRA and YSYEKL. Between the trimmed V and J ends, which lost 0 bases and 1 base, there was a span of 12 bases. A remark on this clonotype: The antigen remains undetermined.

Researchers tagged individual cDNA molecules with unique molecular identifiers. Using its own MiXCR run on the 5' RACE reads, TCRdb lists one record per CDR3 protein. This sample carries approximately 110,000 distinct CDR3 sequences, 15% of them seen once, and the ten largest clones take 21%. The rearrangement uses TRBV4-1 and TRBJ2-5; perhaps TRBD1 as D (6 bases). Material: whole blood. This receptor was obtained from an adult who was a healthcare worker with PCR-confirmed SARS-CoV-2 infection or an uninfected control (not recorded which). CDR3 in DNA: TGCGCCAGCAGCCAAGATGGGGGCAGAGCCCAAGAGACCCAGTACTTC. Amino acid sequence: CASSQDGGRAQETQYF.